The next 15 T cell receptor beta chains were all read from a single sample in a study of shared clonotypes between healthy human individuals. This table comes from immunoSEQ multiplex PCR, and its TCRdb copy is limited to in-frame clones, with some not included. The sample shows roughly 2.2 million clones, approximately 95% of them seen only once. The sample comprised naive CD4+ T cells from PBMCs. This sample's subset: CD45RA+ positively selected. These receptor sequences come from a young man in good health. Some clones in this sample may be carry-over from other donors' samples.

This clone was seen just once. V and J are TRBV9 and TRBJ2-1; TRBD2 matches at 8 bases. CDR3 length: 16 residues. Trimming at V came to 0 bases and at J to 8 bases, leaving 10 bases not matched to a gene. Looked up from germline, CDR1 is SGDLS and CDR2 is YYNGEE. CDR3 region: CASSVEAGVARDEQFF. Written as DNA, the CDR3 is TGTGCCAGCAGCGTAGAAGCGGGAGTCGCACGGGATGAGCAGTTCTTC.

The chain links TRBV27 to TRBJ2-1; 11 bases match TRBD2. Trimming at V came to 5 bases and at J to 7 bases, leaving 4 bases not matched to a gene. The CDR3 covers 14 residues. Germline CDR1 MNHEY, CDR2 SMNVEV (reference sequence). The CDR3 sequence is CASSLAGGTNEQFF. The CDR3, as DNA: TGTGCCAGCAGTCTAGCGGGAGGTACGAATGAGCAGTTCTTC.

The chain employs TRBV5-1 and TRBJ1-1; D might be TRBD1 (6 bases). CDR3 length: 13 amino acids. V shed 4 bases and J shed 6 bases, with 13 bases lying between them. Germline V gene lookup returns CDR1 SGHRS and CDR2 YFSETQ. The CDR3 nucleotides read TGCGCCAGCAGCCCACAGGGAGCCCCTGAAGCTTTCTTT. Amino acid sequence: CASSPQGAPEAFF.

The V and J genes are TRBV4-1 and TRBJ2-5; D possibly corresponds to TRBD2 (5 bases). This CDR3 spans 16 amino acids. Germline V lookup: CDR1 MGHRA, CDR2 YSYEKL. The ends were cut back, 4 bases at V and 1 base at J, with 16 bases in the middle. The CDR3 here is CASSPRGSSTQETQYF. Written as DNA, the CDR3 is TGCGCCAGCAGCCCTCGGGGATCGTCTACCCAAGAGACCCAGTACTTC.

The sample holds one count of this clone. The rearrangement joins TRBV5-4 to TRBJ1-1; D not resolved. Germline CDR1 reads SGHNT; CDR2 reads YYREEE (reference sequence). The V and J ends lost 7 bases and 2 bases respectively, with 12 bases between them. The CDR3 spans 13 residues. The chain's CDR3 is CASFDRVNTEAFF. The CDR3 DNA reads TGTGCCAGCTTTGACCGGGTAAACACTGAAGCTTTCTTT.

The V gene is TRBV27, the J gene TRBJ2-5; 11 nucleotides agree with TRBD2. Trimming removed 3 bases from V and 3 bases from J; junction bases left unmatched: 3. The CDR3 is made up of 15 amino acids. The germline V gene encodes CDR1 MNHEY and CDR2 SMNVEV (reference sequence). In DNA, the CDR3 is TGTGCCAGCAGTTTTCTGACTAGCGGGAAAGAGACCCAGTACTTC. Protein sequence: CASSFLTSGKETQYF.

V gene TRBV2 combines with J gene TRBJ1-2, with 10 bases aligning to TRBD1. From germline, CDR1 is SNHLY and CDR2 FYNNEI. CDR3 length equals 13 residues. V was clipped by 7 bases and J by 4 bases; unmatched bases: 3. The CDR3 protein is CASKTGGVYGYTF. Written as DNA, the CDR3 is TGTGCCAGCAAGACAGGGGGCGTCTATGGCTACACCTTC.

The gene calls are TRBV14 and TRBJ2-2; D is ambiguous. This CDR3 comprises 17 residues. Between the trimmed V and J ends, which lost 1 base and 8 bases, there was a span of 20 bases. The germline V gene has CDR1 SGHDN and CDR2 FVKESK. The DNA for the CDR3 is TGTGCCAGCAGCCAAGTTATTTCCGCCGACGGTATAGGGGAGCTGTTTTTT. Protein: CASSQVISADGIGELFF.

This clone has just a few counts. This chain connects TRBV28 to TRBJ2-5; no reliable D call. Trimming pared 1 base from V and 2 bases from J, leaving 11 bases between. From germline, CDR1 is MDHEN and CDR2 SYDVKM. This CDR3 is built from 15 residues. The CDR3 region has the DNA TGTGCCAGCAGTTTATCTCTGCCTCCACAAGAGACCCAGTACTTC. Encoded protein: CASSLSLPPQETQYF.

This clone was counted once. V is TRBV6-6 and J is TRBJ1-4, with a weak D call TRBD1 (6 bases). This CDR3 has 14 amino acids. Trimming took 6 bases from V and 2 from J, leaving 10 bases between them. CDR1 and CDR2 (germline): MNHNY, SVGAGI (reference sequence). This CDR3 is CASRPQGTNEKLFF. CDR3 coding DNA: TGTGCCAGCAGGCCTCAGGGGACTAATGAAAAACTGTTTTTT.

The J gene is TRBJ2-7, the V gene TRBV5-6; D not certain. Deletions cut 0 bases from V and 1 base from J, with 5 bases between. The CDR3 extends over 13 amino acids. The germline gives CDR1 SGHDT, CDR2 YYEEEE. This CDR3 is CASSLGSSYEQYF. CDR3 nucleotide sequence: TGTGCCAGCAGCTTGGGCAGTTCCTACGAGCAGTACTTC. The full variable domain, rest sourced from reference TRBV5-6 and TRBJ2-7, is DAGVTQSPTHLIKTRGQQVTLRCSPKSGHDTVSWYQQALGQGPQFIFQYYEEEERQRGNFPDRFSGHQFPNYSSELNVNALLLGDSALYLCASSLGSSYEQYFGPGTRLTVT.

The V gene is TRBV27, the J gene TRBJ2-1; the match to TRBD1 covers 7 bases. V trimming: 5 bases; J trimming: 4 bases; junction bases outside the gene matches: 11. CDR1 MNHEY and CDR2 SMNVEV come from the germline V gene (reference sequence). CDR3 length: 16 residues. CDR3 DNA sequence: TGTGCCAGCAGTCTCGAACCGGGACAGAGATACAATGAGCAGTTCTTC. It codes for CASSLEPGQRYNEQFF.

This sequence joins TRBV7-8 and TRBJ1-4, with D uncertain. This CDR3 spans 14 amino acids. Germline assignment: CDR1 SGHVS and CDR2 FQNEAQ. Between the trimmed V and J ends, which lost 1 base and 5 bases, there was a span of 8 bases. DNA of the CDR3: TGTGCCAGCAGCTTAGGAGGGAACAATGAAAAACTGTTTTTT. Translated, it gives CASSLGGNNEKLFF. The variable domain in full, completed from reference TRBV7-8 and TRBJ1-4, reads GAGVSQSPRYKVAKRGQDVALRCDPISGHVSLFWYQQALGQGPEFLTYFQNEAQLDKSGLPSDRFFAERPEGSVSTLKIQRTQQEDSAVYLCASSLGGNNEKLFFGSGTQLSVL.

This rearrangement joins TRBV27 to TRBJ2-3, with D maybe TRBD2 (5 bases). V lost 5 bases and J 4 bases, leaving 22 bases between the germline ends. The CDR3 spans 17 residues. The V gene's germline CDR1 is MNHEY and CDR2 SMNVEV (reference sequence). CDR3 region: CASSPQIAIGWADTQYF. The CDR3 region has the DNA TGTGCCAGCAGTCCCCAGATAGCGATCGGTTGGGCAGATACGCAGTATTTT.

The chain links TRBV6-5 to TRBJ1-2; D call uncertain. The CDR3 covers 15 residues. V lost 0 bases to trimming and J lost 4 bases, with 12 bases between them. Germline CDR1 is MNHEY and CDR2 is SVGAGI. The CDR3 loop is CASSYSRGASYGYTF. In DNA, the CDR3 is TGTGCCAGCAGTTACTCGCGGGGTGCGAGCTATGGCTACACCTTC.